This T cell receptor beta chain was found in a study of T cell responses to AZD1222 COVID-19 vaccine. Notes on the study in general: Breadth and depth of Spike-specific TCRs rose after two AZD1222 doses. Donors in the cohort were predominantly white British and more often female, and clonal diversity was possibly underestimated. Unmutated variant regions are reportedly the target of nearly half of TCRs that are spike-specific.

Germline lookup yields CDR1 MGHRA and CDR2 YSYEKL. This CDR3 region has 17 residues. The junction had 12 bases not matched to a gene; V was cut back by 6 bases and J by 2 bases. The repertoire was sequenced with immunoSEQ multiplex PCR; TCRdb's copy has only in-frame clones and lacks some. The table records about 110,000 clones, roughly nine tenths of them present only once. In regard to this clone: Its antigen is unknown.

This sequence joins TRBV4-1 and TRBJ2-2, with TRBD2 matching 7 bases. This specimen consisted of peripheral blood, obtained on day 0 of AZD1222 vaccination. This TCR derives from an adult in good health. Here the CDR3 reads CASSPGEGLYNTGELFF. The CDR3 bases are TGCGCCAGCAGTCCGGGGGAGGGACTCTATAACACCGGGGAGCTGTTTTTT.